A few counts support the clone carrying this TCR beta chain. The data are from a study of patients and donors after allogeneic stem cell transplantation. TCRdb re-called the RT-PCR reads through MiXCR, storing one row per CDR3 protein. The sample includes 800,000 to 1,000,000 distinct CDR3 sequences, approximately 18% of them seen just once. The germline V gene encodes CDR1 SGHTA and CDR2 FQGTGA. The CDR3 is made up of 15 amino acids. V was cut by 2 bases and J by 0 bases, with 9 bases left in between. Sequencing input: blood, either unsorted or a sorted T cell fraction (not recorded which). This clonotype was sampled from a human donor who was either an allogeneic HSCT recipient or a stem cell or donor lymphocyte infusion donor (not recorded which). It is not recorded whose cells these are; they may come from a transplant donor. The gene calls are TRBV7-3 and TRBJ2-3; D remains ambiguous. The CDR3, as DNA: TGTGCCAGCAGCTTATCGTCTGCTAGCACAGATACGCAGTATTTT. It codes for CASSLSSASTDTQYF. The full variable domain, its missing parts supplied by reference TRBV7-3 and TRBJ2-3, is GAGVSQTPSNKVTEKGKYVELRCDPISGHTALYWYRQSLGQGPEFLIYFQGTGAADDSGLPNDRFFAVRPEGSVSTLKIQRTERGDSAVYLCASSLSSASTDTQYFGPGTRLTVL.